These T cell receptor beta chains were read from a single sample in a study of blood T cell repertoires in COVID-19. Here immunoSEQ multiplex PCR was the method, and the copy in TCRdb shows in-frame clones only, minus some. The sample yields 150,000 or so clones, around nine tenths seen once. The sample comprised peripheral blood. These receptors came from a woman aged 70-85 years with COVID-19, enrolled during active disease. The CDR3 runs from the conserved cysteine through the conserved F or W.

>TRBJ1-2|TRBV5-1
CASSIGSYGYTF
>TRBJ2-2|TRBV28
CASSGGGGGPPNTGELFF
>TRBJ1-5|TRBV28
CASSPQAGDQPQHF
>TRBJ2-7|TRBV5-1
CASSLSSQGPYEQYF
>TRBJ1-6|TRBV28
CASSLSRYNSPLHF
>TRBJ2-5|TRBV7-9
CASSPPPIEETQYF
>TRBJ1-4|TRBV20-1
CSVAKEKLFF
>TRBJ1-4|TRBV5-4
CASRSGGRGNEKLFF
>TRBJ1-5|TRBV5-6
CASSFWGVRNQPQHF
>TRBJ1-4|TRBV24-1
CATSARGATNEKLFF
>TRBJ1-1|TRBV7-9
CASSSWTLLPEAFF
>TRBJ1-5|TRBV6-5
CARGQSAQPQHF
>TRBJ2-4|TRBV19
CASNPSTAYGIQYF
>TRBJ1-1|TRBV4-2
CASSSRGERATEAFF
>TRBJ1-2|TRBV5-1
CASSGTGGNYGYTF
>TRBJ2-1|TRBV18
CASSLLGSSYNEQFF
>TRBJ2-5|TRBV28
CASSLTARLYF
>TRBJ2-1|TRBV7-7
CASSPLTASSYNEQFF
>TRBJ1-2|TRBV28
CASSPGTGFNYGYTF
>TRBJ2-7|TRBV7-9
CASSLRQSYEQYF
>TRBJ2-5|TRBV6-2/TRBV6-3
CASSLTKTGVETQYF
>TRBJ2-1|TRBV9
CASSVGASGAPNEQFF
>TRBJ2-6|TRBV29-1
CSVGEGPSGANVLTF
>TRBJ1-2|TRBV5-5
CASSLGQGAASRYTF
>TRBJ1-6|TRBV11-2
CASSLDPPRTPLHF
>TRBJ2-3|TRBV2
CASSDRTGRDTQYF
>TRBJ1-2|TRBV4-2
CASSQPGVGYTF
>TRBJ1-5|TRBV18
CASSPPPGGSRPQHF
>TRBJ1-2|TRBV19
CASSTGQGSGYTF